The present entry profiles one T cell receptor beta chain with its context. Its antigen is unknown. PCR employed 60 Vbeta and 13 Jbeta primers. The method was immunoSEQ multiplex PCR; TCRdb's version includes in-frame clones alone and lacks a portion of them. The repertoire holds under 200,000 clones, with 65% to 90% as singletons. Unrecorded immune exposure was likely among donors, who were nominally healthy when sampled. These data originate in a study of cytomegalovirus exposure and HLA in healthy donors. General study findings and limits: Upon later analysis, HLA-associated TCR beta chains proved more clonally expanded than other, equally common chains.

V lost 6 bases and J lost 3; bases outside the gene matches: 10. The germline V gene encodes CDR1 MNHEY and CDR2 SMNVEV (reference sequence). This CDR3 region has 16 residues. The sequence derives from a man in his forties or fifties in good health and CMV-seropositive. Sequenced input: PBMCs. The V and J genes are TRBV27 and TRBJ2-5, with 10 bases lining up with TRBD1. CDR3 protein: CASSRIMGQGKETQYF. CDR3 in DNA: TGTGCCAGCAGCCGTATTATGGGACAGGGGAAAGAGACCCAGTACTTC.